This TCR beta chain originates from a study of cytomegalovirus exposure and HLA in healthy donors. Study conclusions and caveats: As confirmed in vitro, three CMV-associated chains were specific for CMV antigens.

Note on this clone: Antigen unknown.

Germline-derived CDR1 and CDR2 are MNHNY and SVGAGI (reference sequence). V was pared by 2 bases and J by 3 bases, with 14 bases between. CDR3 length: 16 residues. Both 60 Vbeta primers and 13 Jbeta primers went into the PCR. Produced via immunoSEQ multiplex PCR; TCRdb's table is partial and in-frame only. The repertoire has some 200,000 clones, approximately 78% of them found once; the top ten carry roughly 0.75%. Input material: PBMCs. The sequence derives from a woman under 30 in good health and CMV-seronegative. V is TRBV6-6 and J is TRBJ1-5, with D possibly matching TRBD1 (6 bases). The DNA of the CDR3 is TGTGCCAGCAGTTACACGAGGGGGATAGCCAATCAGCCCCAGCATTTT. Protein sequence: CASSYTRGIANQPQHF.